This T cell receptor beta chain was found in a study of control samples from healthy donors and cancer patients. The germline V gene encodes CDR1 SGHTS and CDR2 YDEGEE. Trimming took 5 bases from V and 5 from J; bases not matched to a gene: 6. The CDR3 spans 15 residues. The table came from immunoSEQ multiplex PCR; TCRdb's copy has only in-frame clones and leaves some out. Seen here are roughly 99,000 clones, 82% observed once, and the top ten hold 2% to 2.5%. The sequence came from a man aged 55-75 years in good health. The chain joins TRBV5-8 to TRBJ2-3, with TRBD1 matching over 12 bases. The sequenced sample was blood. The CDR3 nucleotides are TGTGCCAGCAGTTCCGGGACAGGGGGCATAGATACGCAGTATTTT. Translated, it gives CASSSGTGGIDTQYF.